The rows below give T cell receptor beta chains drawn from one sample of a study of post-analysis software for immune sequencing data. TCRdb redid the calling of the PCR reads with MiXCR, one entry per CDR3 protein. The table lists about 620,000 distinct CDR3 sequences, 44% of them singletons. The specimen was blood. The receptors originated from a girl aged 10 to 17 with multiple sclerosis. Both conserved end residues are trimmed from each CDR3. The order of the fields is J gene, D gene, V gene, CDR3 protein. A D gene is named only where the DNA matches it firmly.

j_call: TRBJ2-3; d_call: TRBD1; v_call: TRBV7-2; cdr3_aa: ASSSGQTTDTQY
j_call: TRBJ2-5; d_call: NA; v_call: TRBV29-1; cdr3_aa: SVGRGTFGDKQY
j_call: TRBJ1-2; d_call: NA; v_call: TRBV10-3; cdr3_aa: AISDVSSGYT
j_call: TRBJ1-1; d_call: TRBD1; v_call: TRBV10-3; cdr3_aa: AISERQGMGTEAF
j_call: TRBJ2-1; d_call: NA; v_call: TRBV19; cdr3_aa: ASSGALLVDEQF
j_call: TRBJ2-5; d_call: NA; v_call: TRBV5-5; cdr3_aa: ASSPRILGAQETQY
j_call: TRBJ2-3; d_call: TRBD2; v_call: TRBV5-4; cdr3_aa: ASSFSSGSRAQY
j_call: TRBJ2-7; d_call: NA; v_call: TRBV10-3; cdr3_aa: AISVGYEQY
j_call: TRBJ2-1; d_call: TRBD2; v_call: TRBV6-6; cdr3_aa: ASSRTSGREYNEQF
j_call: TRBJ2-2; d_call: TRBD1; v_call: TRBV29-1; cdr3_aa: SVVQGASTGELF
j_call: TRBJ2-1; d_call: TRBD2; v_call: TRBV6-6; cdr3_aa: ASRRTRWNEQF
j_call: TRBJ2-1; d_call: NA; v_call: TRBV6-1; cdr3_aa: ASSELVTKTNEQF
j_call: TRBJ1-1; d_call: TRBD1; v_call: TRBV29-1; cdr3_aa: SVSGGRGEAF
j_call: TRBJ2-1; d_call: TRBD2; v_call: TRBV5-6; cdr3_aa: ASSLLAGVGYNEQF
j_call: TRBJ2-7; d_call: NA; v_call: TRBV12-3/TRBV12-4; cdr3_aa: ASSLSGVHEQY
j_call: TRBJ1-1; d_call: NA; v_call: TRBV5-5; cdr3_aa: ASGPAPGAAGNTEAF
j_call: TRBJ1-2; d_call: NA; v_call: TRBV12-3/TRBV12-4; cdr3_aa: ASSIGGQIYGYT
j_call: TRBJ2-1; d_call: TRBD2; v_call: TRBV25-1; cdr3_aa: ASSGGSEQF
j_call: TRBJ2-7; d_call: TRBD2; v_call: TRBV20-1; cdr3_aa: SARGPGLAGGNYEQY